These 18 T cell receptor beta chains share one sample of origin, sequenced in a study of blood T cell repertoires in COVID-19. The assay was immunoSEQ multiplex PCR, and TCRdb's table has in-frame clones only and misses some. The sample has some 160,000 clones; 76% are singletons. Source material: peripheral blood. These receptors were obtained from a man in his fifties or sixties with acute or convalescent COVID-19.

V and J are TRBV10-1 and TRBJ2-2; 10 nucleotides agree with TRBD1. The V gene's germline CDR1 is WNHNN and CDR2 SYGVQD (reference sequence). The CDR3 is 18 amino acids. V was pared by 6 bases and J by 0 bases, with 10 bases of the junction left unmatched. This CDR3 is CASSPVPGTGANTGELFF. The CDR3 DNA is TGCGCCAGCAGCCCCGTGCCCGGGACAGGGGCGAACACCGGGGAGCTGTTTTTT.

This chain connects TRBV6-5 to TRBJ1-6, with 8 bases matching TRBD1. The CDR3 loop spans 14 amino acids. Germline CDR1 is MNHEY and CDR2 is SVGAGI. J gave up 12 bases and V 3 bases, and 7 bases lay outside the gene matches. CDR3 coding DNA: TGTGCCAGCAGTTATAGAACAGGGGGGGAACCCCTCCACTTT. This sequence encodes CASSYRTGGEPLHF.

V usage is TRBV5-1 and J usage is TRBJ2-3, with D perhaps TRBD2 (6 bases). The V end was cut by 0 bases, the J end by 0 bases, with 8 bases between. The CDR3 consists of 15 residues. Germline V lookup: CDR1 SGHRS, CDR2 YFSETQ. The CDR3 coding sequence is TGCGCCAGCAGCTTGGCGGGAGTAAGCACAGATACGCAGTATTTT. Amino acids: CASSLAGVSTDTQYF.

The chain employs TRBV28 and TRBJ2-7, with TRBD1 matching over 7 bases. The CDR3 runs to 15 residues. V lost 4 bases, J lost 4 bases, and 10 bases stayed unmatched. Germline V gene data show CDR1 as MDHEN and CDR2 as SYDVKM. This chain's CDR3 is CASSSPGTALYEQYF. The CDR3 DNA follows: TGTGCCAGCAGTTCCCCCGGGACAGCCCTTTACGAGCAGTACTTC.

This clone was counted between two and nine times. The CDR3 is CASSHRQGIGSYEQYF. CDR3 nucleotide sequence: TGTGCCAGCAGTCACAGACAGGGGATTGGTTCCTACGAGCAGTACTTC. The chain employs TRBV6-6 and TRBJ2-7, with 8 bases fitting TRBD1. Germline-derived CDR1 and CDR2 are MNHNY and SVGAGI (reference sequence). The CDR3 is 16 residues long. V gave up 5 bases and J gave up 1 base; unmatched junction bases: 10.

The V and J genes are TRBV14 and TRBJ2-3; D possibly corresponds to TRBD2 (5 bases). This CDR3 contains 14 residues. Trimming shortened V by 0 bases and J by 7 bases, and 11 bases separated the two germline ends. Germline assignment: CDR1 SGHDN and CDR2 FVKESK. The CDR3 DNA is TGTGCCAGCAGCCAAGATGGGAGCTCCCATACGCAGTATTTT. The encoded protein is CASSQDGSSHTQYF.

V and J are TRBV5-4 and TRBJ1-1; D uncertain. Trimming pared 0 bases from V and 0 bases from J, leaving 15 bases between. CDR1 SGHNT and CDR2 YYREEE come from the germline V gene (reference sequence). The length of the CDR3 is 17 residues. CDR3 in amino acids: CASSLGRRHVMNTEAFF. The CDR3 DNA reads TGTGCCAGCAGCTTGGGGCGGCGGCATGTCATGAACACTGAAGCTTTCTTT.

The CDR3 sequence: CASSDRLAGGTNEQFF. The CDR3 coding sequence is TGCGCCAGCAGTGACCGACTAGCGGGAGGAACTAATGAGCAGTTCTTC. The chain uses TRBV10-2 and TRBJ2-1; TRBD2 aligns across 13 bases. Germline loops: CDR1 WSHSY, CDR2 SAAADI. The length of the CDR3 is 16 residues. V lost 3 bases to trimming and J lost 7 bases; unmatched junction nucleotides: 6.

This clone is a singleton in its sample. V is TRBV30 and J is TRBJ2-6, with D maybe TRBD1 (6 bases). The ends were cut back, 3 bases at V and 2 bases at J, with 8 bases in the middle. Germline V gives CDR1 GTSNPN, CDR2 SVGIG (reference sequence). The CDR3 spans 14 residues. This CDR3 is CAWSPGAGANVLTF. Written as DNA, the CDR3 is TGTGCCTGGAGCCCAGGGGCTGGGGCCAACGTCCTGACTTTC.

V usage is TRBV3-1 (or the pseudogene TRBV3-2) and J usage is TRBJ2-5; 8 positions agree with TRBD2. The V gene's germline CDR1 is LGHDT and CDR2 YNNKEL (reference sequence). The CDR3 consists of 20 residues. V was pared by 0 bases and J by 5 bases, with 20 bases of the junction left unmatched. The CDR3: CASSQERLGTSGYEGETQYF. In nucleotides, the CDR3 is TGTGCCAGCAGCCAAGAAAGGTTGGGCACTAGCGGATACGAAGGGGAGACCCAGTACTTC.

This clone was counted a few times. The V call is TRBV9, the J call TRBJ2-1; possibly TRBD2 for D (6 bases). V shed 0 bases and J shed 7 bases, with 14 bases lying between them. Germline CDR1 is SGDLS and CDR2 is YYNGEE. The CDR3 runs 15 residues. The CDR3 here is CASSVEDYLWNEQFF. The CDR3 coding sequence is TGTGCCAGCAGCGTAGAGGACTACCTATGGAATGAGCAGTTCTTC.

This chain links TRBV2 with TRBJ1-6; D is unresolved. This CDR3 spans 14 amino acids. Germline V lookup: CDR1 SNHLY, CDR2 FYNNEI. V lost 2 bases to trimming and J lost 7 bases, with 9 bases between them. The CDR3 region has the DNA TGTGCCAGCAGTGAACTACCTTTCAATTCACCCCTCCACTTT. The encoded protein is CASSELPFNSPLHF.

This chain connects TRBV18 to TRBJ1-4; 9 nucleotides agree with TRBD1. V lost 6 bases to trimming and J lost 4 bases; unmatched junction nucleotides: 6. Germline V lookup: CDR1 KGHSH, CDR2 LQKENI. There are 15 residues in the CDR3. The CDR3: CASSPPGQGNEKLFF. In DNA, the CDR3 is TGTGCCAGCTCTCCTCCGGGACAGGGTAATGAAAAACTGTTTTTT.

The chain joins TRBV11-2 to TRBJ1-1; D uncertain. Germline CDR1 is SGHAT and CDR2 is FQNNGV. CDR3 length: 13 amino acids. V was pared by 0 bases and J by 2 bases, with 4 bases between. For the CDR3, the DNA is TGTGCCAGCAGCTTAGATCTTAACACTGAAGCTTTCTTT. The encoded protein is CASSLDLNTEAFF.

The chain is built from TRBV6-6 and TRBJ1-3; D is ambiguous. Trimming removed 6 bases from V and 0 bases from J, with 12 bases in between. The CDR3 is 15 residues long. The germline V gene encodes CDR1 MNHNY and CDR2 SVGAGI (reference sequence). The CDR3 sequence: CASRDTGFSGNTIYF. The CDR3, as DNA: TGTGCCAGCAGAGATACGGGGTTCTCTGGAAACACCATATATTTT.

The chain carries TRBV5-1 and TRBJ1-4; the match to TRBD1 covers 8 bases. This CDR3 region has 15 residues. Losses at the gene ends were 4 bases for V and 5 bases for J; bases not matched to a gene: 7. Germline values: CDR1 SGHRS, CDR2 YFSETQ. The CDR3 region is CASSGTGGMNEKLFF. The CDR3 DNA reads as TGCGCCAGCAGCGGAACAGGGGGGATGAATGAAAAACTGTTTTTT.

The V and J genes are TRBV28 and TRBJ1-2; weak D call: TRBD1 (6 bases). The germline V and J ends were trimmed by 2 bases and 4 bases, with 11 bases remaining between them. The CDR3 is 14 residues long. The germline gives CDR1 MDHEN, CDR2 SYDVKM. DNA for the CDR3: TGTGCCAGCAGTTTACCAGGGGCTATCTATGGCTACACCTTC. This translates into CASSLPGAIYGYTF.

This clone was found once. The V call is TRBV6-5, the J call TRBJ2-1, with a possible D match to TRBD1 (5 bases). From germline, CDR1 is MNHEY and CDR2 SVGAGI. The CDR3 is made up of 13 amino acids. V lost 7 bases to trimming and J lost 4 bases, with 11 bases between them. This CDR3 is CASNSQVYNEQFF. Written as DNA, the CDR3 is TGTGCCAGCAACTCACAGGTTTACAATGAGCAGTTCTTC.